Described below is a single T cell receptor (beta chain) sequence and its context. This specimen belongs to a study of cytomegalovirus exposure and HLA in healthy donors. Profiling relied on immunoSEQ multiplex PCR, and the TCRdb table lists in-frame clones only, not all of them. The sample has around 120,000 clones, less than 90% seen once. Germline CDR1 reads SNHLY; CDR2 reads FYNNEI. Trimming removed 3 bases at V and 3 bases at J, with 11 bases between. The CDR3 is made up of 14 amino acids. The sequence was obtained from a man between 18 and 35 years old in good health and CMV-seropositive. Sequenced: PBMCs. V usage is TRBV2 and J usage is TRBJ1-2, with TRBD1 as a possible D gene (5 bases). CDR3 loop: CASSEAGRDYGYTF. The CDR3 DNA reads as TGTGCCAGCAGTGAGGCAGGGAGGGACTATGGCTACACCTTC.